The clone carrying this T cell receptor beta chain was seen a few times. These data are taken from a study of T-cell reconstitution after alpha-beta-depleted transplantation in children. The CDR3 consists of 15 residues. Deletions cut 3 bases from V and 0 bases from J, with 11 bases between. Germline CDR1 is MNHEY and CDR2 is SMNVEV (reference sequence). During its preparation, the TCRbeta library received unique molecular identifiers. TCRdb fed the PCR reads into MiXCR, producing one record per CDR3 protein. The sample contains some 550,000 distinct CDR3 sequences, approximately 20% of which appear only once.

V and J are TRBV27 and TRBJ1-1, with D possibly matching TRBD1 (6 bases). The sequenced sample was PBMCs from the stem cell graft donor, obtained from the stem cell graft. The TCR sequence derives from a human donor who donated a stem cell graft to a child with acute lymphoblastic leukemia. Here the CDR3 reads CASSLGANLNTEAFF. CDR3 bases: TGTGCCAGCAGTTTGGGGGCGAATTTGAACACTGAAGCTTTCTTT.